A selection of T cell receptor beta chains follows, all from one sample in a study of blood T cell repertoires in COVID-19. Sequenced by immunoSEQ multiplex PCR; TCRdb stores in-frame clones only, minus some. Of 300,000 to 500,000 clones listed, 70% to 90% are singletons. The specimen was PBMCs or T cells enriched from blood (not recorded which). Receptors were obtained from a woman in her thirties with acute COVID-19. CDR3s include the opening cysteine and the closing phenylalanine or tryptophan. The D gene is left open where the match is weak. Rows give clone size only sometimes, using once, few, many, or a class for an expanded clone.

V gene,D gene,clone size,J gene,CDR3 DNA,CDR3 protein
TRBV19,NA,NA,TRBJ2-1,TGTGCCAGTAAGTGGAGGGAGTTTCAGAATGAGCAGTTCTTC,CASKWREFQNEQFF
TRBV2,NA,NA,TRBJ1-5,TGTGCCAGCAGTGCGACAAATAGCAATCAGCCCCAGCATTTT,CASSATNSNQPQHF
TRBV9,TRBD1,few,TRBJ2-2,TGTGCCAGCAGCGCGACAGGGGGCACGAACACCGGGGAGCTGTTTTTT,CASSATGGTNTGELFF
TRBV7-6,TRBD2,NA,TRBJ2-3,TGTGCCAGCAGCTTATACGGGGGGGCCACAGATACGCAGTATTTT,CASSLYGGATDTQYF
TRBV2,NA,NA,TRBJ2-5,TGTGCCAGCAGTGAAGGACTATCGGGAACCCAGTACTTC,CASSEGLSGTQYF
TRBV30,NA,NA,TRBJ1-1,TGTGCCTGGAGTGGAGCTGGGGGGAAATCCACTGAAGCTTTCTTT,CAWSGAGGKSTEAFF
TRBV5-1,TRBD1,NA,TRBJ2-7,TGCGCCAGCAGCTTGCGGCAGGGGGCGCTTGAGCAGTACTTC,CASSLRQGALEQYF
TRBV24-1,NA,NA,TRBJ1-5,TGTGCCACCAGTGATTTAACGGGTCAGCCCCAGCATTTT,CATSDLTGQPQHF
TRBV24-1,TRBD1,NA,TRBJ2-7,TGTGCCACCAGTGATTCCAACAGGGGGCTAAACGAGCAGTACTTC,CATSDSNRGLNEQYF
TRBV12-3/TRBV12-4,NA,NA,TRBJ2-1,TGTGCCAGCAGTTTGCAGTACAATGAGCAGTTCTTC,CASSLQYNEQFF
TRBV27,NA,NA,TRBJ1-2,TGTGCCAGCAGTACAACCGGGCCCCGGGGCGGGAGTGGCTACACCTTC,CASSTTGPRGGSGYTF
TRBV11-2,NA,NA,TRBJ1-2,TGTGCCAGCAGCTTAGACAGGGACTATGGCTACACCTTC,CASSLDRDYGYTF
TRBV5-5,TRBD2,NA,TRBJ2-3,TGTGCCAGCAGCTCGCTAGCGGGGGTCCGAGATACGCAGTATTTT,CASSSLAGVRDTQYF
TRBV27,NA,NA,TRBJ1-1,TGTGCCAGCAGTTTACGAGGTTACATGAACACTGAAGCTTTCTTT,CASSLRGYMNTEAFF
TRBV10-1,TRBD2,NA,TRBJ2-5,TGCGCCAGCAGTGAGTCGACTAGCGGGGGGGCGGAGACCCAGTACTTC,CASSESTSGGAETQYF
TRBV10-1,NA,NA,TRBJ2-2,TGCGCCAGCAGTGACTCGAACACCGGGGAGCTGTTTTTT,CASSDSNTGELFF
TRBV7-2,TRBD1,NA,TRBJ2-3,TGTGCCAGCAGCTTAGGTGGACAGGGGGCAGATACGCAGTATTTT,CASSLGGQGADTQYF
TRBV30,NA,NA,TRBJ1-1,TGTGCCTGGAGTGTAGAGAAAGACACTGAAGCTTTCTTT,CAWSVEKDTEAFF
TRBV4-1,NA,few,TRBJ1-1,TGCGCCAGCGGCTCTCCGGGGAGGGACACTGAAGCTTTCTTT,CASGSPGRDTEAFF
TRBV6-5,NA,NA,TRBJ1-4,TGTGCCAGCAGTTACCGGGCAACTAATGAAAAACTGTTTTTT,CASSYRATNEKLFF
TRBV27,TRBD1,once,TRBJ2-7,TGTGCCAGCAGTTTAGGGACAGGGCGTTACGAGCAGTACTTC,CASSLGTGRYEQYF
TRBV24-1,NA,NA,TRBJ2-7,TGTGCCACCAGTGATGCGACAGGTTGGGAGCAGTACTTC,CATSDATGWEQYF
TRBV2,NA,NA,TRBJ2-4,TGTGCCAGCAGTTCGAACATTCAGTACTTC,CASSSNIQYF
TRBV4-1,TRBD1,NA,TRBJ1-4,TGCGCCAGCAGCCAAGAAGATCTGGGACAGGGGATTGAAAATGAAAAACTGTTTTTT,CASSQEDLGQGIENEKLFF
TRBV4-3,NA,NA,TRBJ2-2,TGCGCCAGCAGCCAAGATTCCTCCGGGGAGCTGTTTTTT,CASSQDSSGELFF
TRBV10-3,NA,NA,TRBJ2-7,TGTGCCACGTCCAACGGTCCGATTCCCTACGAGCAGTACTTC,CATSNGPIPYEQYF
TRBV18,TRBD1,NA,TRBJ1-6,TGTGCCAGCTCACTGGGACAGTATAATTCACCCCTCCACTTT,CASSLGQYNSPLHF
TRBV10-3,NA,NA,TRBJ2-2,TGTGCCATCAGTGAGTCGGGGCAGGGTGTGACCGGGGAGCTGTTTTTT,CAISESGQGVTGELFF
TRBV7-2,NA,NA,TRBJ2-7,TGTGCCAGCAGCTCCTCGGGTGGGAGGGGGGAGGAGCAGTACTTC,CASSSSGGRGEEQYF
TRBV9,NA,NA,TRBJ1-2,TGTGCCAGCAGCGCCCCGGACAGCCATGGCTACACCTTC,CASSAPDSHGYTF
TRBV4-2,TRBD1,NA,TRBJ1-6,TGTGCCAGCAGCCAAGCCAGGGGGTTTGGCTCACCCCTCCACTTT,CASSQARGFGSPLHF
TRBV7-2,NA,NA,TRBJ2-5,TGTGCCAGCAGCCCCGGACAGGGAGGGGAGACCCAGTACTTC,CASSPGQGGETQYF
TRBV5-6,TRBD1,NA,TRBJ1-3,TGTGCCAGCAGCTCGACCGGGACAGGGTCCCCAACGGTTCATTTT,CASSSTGTGSPTVHF
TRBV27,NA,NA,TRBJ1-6,TGTGCCAGCAGTTCTTACGTCTCGGGGGGTCAATCACCCCTCCACTTT,CASSSYVSGGQSPLHF
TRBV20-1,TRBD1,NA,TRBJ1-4,TGCAGTTACAGGGGGAATGAAAAACTGTTTTTT,CSYRGNEKLFF
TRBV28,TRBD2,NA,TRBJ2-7,TGTGCCAGCAGTAACGGGAGGGGGGGGCCGCTATCCTACGAGCAGTACTTC,CASSNGRGGPLSYEQYF
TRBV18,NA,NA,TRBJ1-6,TGTGCCAGCTCACCATGGCAGGTTTATAATTCACCCCTCCACTTT,CASSPWQVYNSPLHF
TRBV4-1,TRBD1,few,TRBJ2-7,TGCGCCAGCAGCCAACCTCTCCAAGGGGGCTGGTACGAGCAGTACTTC,CASSQPLQGGWYEQYF
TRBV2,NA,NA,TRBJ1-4,TGTGCCAGCAACAGGGAGAGGGCGAATGAAAAACTGTTTTTT,CASNRERANEKLFF
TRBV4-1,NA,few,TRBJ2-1,TGCGCCAGCAGAGTGGTGGGGACACAACCTACTAATGTGGGTTACTCCTACAATGAGCAGTTCTTC,CASRVVGTQPTNVGYSYNEQFF
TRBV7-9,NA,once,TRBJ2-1,TGTGCCAGCAGCCAGGGGCAGGGGCGAAGGGATGAGCAGTTCTTC,CASSQGQGRRDEQFF
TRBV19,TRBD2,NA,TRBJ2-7,TGTGCCAGTAGTAAAAGTCGGGACTACTACGAGCAGTACTTC,CASSKSRDYYEQYF
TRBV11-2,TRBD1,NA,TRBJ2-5,TGTGCCAGCAGCTCAACTGCTAACAGGGGGCGGTTGGTAGAGACCCAGTACTTC,CASSSTANRGRLVETQYF
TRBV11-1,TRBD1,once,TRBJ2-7,TGTGCCAGCAGCTCCCGGGACAGGGGATTCTACGAGCAGTACTTC,CASSSRDRGFYEQYF
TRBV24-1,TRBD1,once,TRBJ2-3,TGTGCCACCAGTGATTTGGGGACAGGGGGCACAGATACGCAGTATTTT,CATSDLGTGGTDTQYF